The rows below give T cell receptor beta chains drawn from one sample of a study of cytomegalovirus exposure and HLA in healthy donors. Method: immunoSEQ multiplex PCR; TCRdb's copy keeps in-frame clones and lacks some. The sample has more than 150,000 clones; around 80% are singletons. The sample taken for sequencing was PBMCs. These receptors were taken from a woman in her 30s in good health and CMV-seropositive. The CDR3 runs from the conserved cysteine through the conserved F or W. The D gene is left open where the match is weak. A clone size is listed for some rows: how often the clone was seen (once, few, many), or a class if it is expanded.

CDR3nt,CDR3aa,v_gene,abundance,j_gene,d_gene
TGTGCCAGTAGTAGAGATCGGGGGACAGATACGCAGTATTTT,CASSRDRGTDTQYF,TRBV19,NA,TRBJ2-3,NA
TGTGCCAGCAGCAGGACAGGGCCTGACTATGGCTACACCTTC,CASSRTGPDYGYTF,TRBV6-1,few,TRBJ1-2,TRBD1
TGTGCCAGTAGTGCCCGGGACAGGGGTTTCGGTGAAAAACTGTTTTTT,CASSARDRGFGEKLFF,TRBV19,NA,TRBJ1-4,TRBD1
TGTGCCAGCAGCCCGCTTTTACTAGGACAGGGAGGAAACGAGCAGTACTTC,CASSPLLLGQGGNEQYF,TRBV7-9,NA,TRBJ2-7,TRBD1
TGTGCCAGCAGTAGGGACTACTCCCCTTACAATGAGCAGTTCTTC,CASSRDYSPYNEQFF,TRBV6-1,NA,TRBJ2-1,TRBD2
TGTGCCAGCAGCCTTCGGCAGGGGGCGCGACCGTACGAGCAGTACTTC,CASSLRQGARPYEQYF,TRBV5-8,NA,TRBJ2-7,TRBD1
TGTGCCAGCAGCGTAGCCCCTCTAGCGGGGGGTGCTAGCACAGATACGCAGTATTTT,CASSVAPLAGGASTDTQYF,TRBV9,NA,TRBJ2-3,TRBD2
TGTGCCAGCAGCACTGGAGGGGGGGGCAGGACAGATACGCAGTATTTT,CASSTGGGGRTDTQYF,TRBV5-4,NA,TRBJ2-3,NA
TGCAGTGCTAGTAACAAGGAGACCCAGTACTTC,CSASNKETQYF,TRBV20-1,NA,TRBJ2-5,NA
TGTGCCAGCAGCTTTTTAAGGAGCTCCTACGAGCAGTACTTC,CASSFLRSSYEQYF,TRBV11-3,few,TRBJ2-7,NA
TGTGCCAGCAGCTCCATACAGGGGGCGTACTATGGCTACACCTTC,CASSSIQGAYYGYTF,TRBV5-5,NA,TRBJ1-2,TRBD1
TGCGCCAGCAGCCACGGACTAGCGGGGGGGCGGGCAGATACGCAGTATTTT,CASSHGLAGGRADTQYF,TRBV4-3,NA,TRBJ2-3,TRBD2
TGCGCCAGCAGCAGGGACAGCTCTGGAAACACCATATATTTT,CASSRDSSGNTIYF,TRBV5-1,NA,TRBJ1-3,TRBD1
TGTGCCAGCAGCCAAGATGGCTGGGATACGCAGTATTTT,CASSQDGWDTQYF,TRBV4-2,NA,TRBJ2-3,NA
TGTGCCAGCAGCCGAGGTGGCAATCAGCCCCAGCATTTT,CASSRGGNQPQHF,TRBV11-3,NA,TRBJ1-5,NA
TGTGCCAGCTCTAGTGTTACAACTAATGAAAAACTGTTTTTT,CASSSVTTNEKLFF,TRBV18,NA,TRBJ1-4,NA
TGTGCCAGCAGCTTGCGGGTAGGGACAACAAGCGACTACGAGCAGTACTTC,CASSLRVGTTSDYEQYF,TRBV5-6,once,TRBJ2-7,NA